The 4 T cell receptor beta chains below come from one sample, sequenced in a study of regulatory T cells in long-lasting Graves disease. TCR beta libraries were built with iRepertoire HTBI primers and Arm-PCR of CDR3 regions. TCRdb re-analysed the multiplex PCR reads in MiXCR, keeping a single row per CDR3 protein. The sample yields 350,000 to 450,000 distinct CDR3 sequences, around 21% seen once. This sample's time point: persistent/refractory GD, antithyroid drugs over 5 years with positive TRAb. RNA from PBMCs was the source of the TCR library. Sequenced here: peripheral blood mononuclear cells (PBMCs), sampled when the disease was refractory, from a patient treated with antithyroid drugs. These receptors were taken from a female donor with Graves disease.

This clonotype was seen a few times. The V call is TRBV6-9, the J call TRBJ1-1; D unresolved. The V end was cut by 4 bases, the J end by 6 bases, with 12 bases between. Germline CDR1 and CDR2: MNHGY and SVAAGI. The CDR3 runs to 13 residues. CDR3 amino acids: CASSSGMHPEAFF. The CDR3 region has the DNA TGTGCCAGCAGTTCTGGGATGCACCCTGAAGCTTTCTTT.

The chain recombines TRBV27 with TRBJ2-7, with 10 bases that match TRBD1. The trim removed 5 bases at V and 3 bases at J, leaving 4 bases unmatched. Germline values: CDR1 MNHEY, CDR2 SMNVEV (reference sequence). This CDR3 spans 14 amino acids. The CDR3 DNA reads as TGTGCCAGCAGTGGACAGGGGGGGATCTACGAGCAGTACTTC. Translated: CASSGQGGIYEQYF.

This clonotype was picked up a small number of times. V gene TRBV14 combines with J gene TRBJ2-5; D remains unclear. CDR1 is SGHDN and CDR2 is FVKESK in the germline V gene. This CDR3 region has 13 residues. Trimming left V 10 bases short and J 3 bases short, with 15 bases between. CDR3 bases: TGTGCCACCCCAGTTGGCGGCAAAGAGACCCAGTACTTC. It codes for CATPVGGKETQYF.

V gene TRBV24-1 combines with J gene TRBJ1-4, with 8 nucleotides matching TRBD1. V was pared by 3 bases and J by 8 bases, with 4 bases of the junction left unmatched. CDR3 length: 14 amino acids. Germline CDR1 reads KGHDR; CDR2 reads SFDVKD. This chain's CDR3 is CATSDGTGTEKLFF. Here the CDR3 DNA reads TGTGCCACCAGTGATGGGACAGGAACGGAAAAACTGTTTTTT.